The TCR beta chain described here comes from a study of memory CD4+ T cells and cytomegalovirus serostatus. As for the study in general: Of the healthy Belgian adults, eight or nine were CMV seropositive and about two dozen seronegative.

The sort gate was single viable CD3+CD4+CD8-CD45RO+ cells for memory CD4+ T cells. CDR1 is KGHSH and CDR2 is LQKENI in the germline V gene. Trimming pared 3 bases from V and 4 bases from J, leaving 10 bases between. The CDR3 consists of 14 residues. Per the original data handling: Out-of-frame sequences were removed, leaving around 2.2 million distinct TCRbeta sequences. Only in-frame clones appear in the TCRdb table, and some are missing; sequencing was by immunoSEQ multiplex PCR. D and trimming were read from the DNA, whereas the V and J calls and clone size are those reported in that table. The table has some 52,000 clones, 65% to 85% seen once. This clone has a single count.

Sequenced material: memory CD4+ T cells from blood. The TCR comes from an adult in good health and CMV-seropositive. The gene calls are TRBV18 and TRBJ2-1, with D possibly being TRBD2 (5 bases). CDR3 coding DNA: TGTGCCAGCTCACCTCAATCGGGGTACAATGAGCAGTTCTTC. Amino acid sequence: CASSPQSGYNEQFF.